Listed below are T cell receptor beta chains from one sample, sequenced in a study of OX40 agonist ivuxolimab in advanced cancers. TCRdb's table, derived via immunoSEQ multiplex PCR, lists solely in-frame clones and lacks some. This sample has roughly 41,000 clones; approximately 90% occur once, and the top ten carry about 12%. This material consisted of CD4+ or CD8+ T cells sorted from blood, taken in a trial of the OX40 agonist ivuxolimab. The receptors shown here come from an adult with an advanced solid tumor such as melanoma, head and neck, liver or kidney cancer. The CDR3 runs from the conserved cysteine through the conserved F or W. D genes are given only for firm matches. Not all rows give a size; the values are once, few, many and, for expanded clones, a class.

J,D,V,size,CDR3,DNA
TRBJ2-7,.,TRBV10-3,.,CAISEPSYEQYF,TGTGCCATCAGTGAGCCGTCTTACGAGCAGTACTTC
TRBJ2-1,.,TRBV12-5,once,CASGFGGYNEQFF,TGTGCTAGTGGTTTCGGGGGATACAATGAGCAGTTCTTC
TRBJ2-5,TRBD2,TRBV7-6,.,CASSPGGRFSGETQYF,TGTGCCAGCAGCCCGGGGGGGCGGTTTTCGGGAGAGACCCAGTACTTC
TRBJ2-5,.,TRBV9,.,CASSPFEGRETQYF,TGTGCCAGCAGCCCGTTTGAAGGACGAGAGACCCAGTACTTC
TRBJ2-7,TRBD1,TRBV6-5,once,CASSFVPGQGANEQYF,TGTGCCAGCAGTTTCGTTCCGGGACAGGGGGCCAACGAGCAGTACTTC
TRBJ2-5,.,TRBV27,.,CASSLTELETQYF,TGTGCCAGCAGTTTAACGGAGCTAGAGACCCAGTACTTC
TRBJ1-1,TRBD1,TRBV5-6,once,CASSLGTGGTEAFF,TGTGCCAGCAGCTTGGGGACAGGGGGCACTGAAGCTTTCTTT
TRBJ1-6,.,TRBV4-1,.,CASSQVAGLGNSPLHF,TGCGCCAGCAGCCAAGTCGCGGGGCTGGGTAATTCACCCCTCCACTTT
TRBJ2-6,.,TRBV2,.,CASSEARPFSVFTGANVLTF,TGTGCCAGCAGTGAAGCGCGGCCATTTTCAGTATTCACTGGGGCCAACGTCCTGACTTTC
TRBJ1-5,.,TRBV5-5,.,CASSWDWGDNQPQHF,TGTGCCAGCAGCTGGGACTGGGGTGACAATCAGCCCCAGCATTTT
TRBJ2-2,.,TRBV21-1,.,CASNSLAGTTCGELFF,TGTGCCAGCAACAGTCTAGCGGGGACCACCTGCGGGGAGCTGTTTTTT
TRBJ1-1,.,TRBV27,.,CASSSAGTMNTEAFF,TGTGCCAGCAGTTCCGCCGGGACAATGAACACTGAAGCTTTCTTT
TRBJ2-7,TRBD1,TRBV5-6,.,CASSWTDRAEYF,TGTGCCAGCAGCTGGACAGACAGGGCGGAGTACTTC
TRBJ1-6,.,TRBV27,.,CASSLRQYNSPLHF,TGTGCCAGCAGTTTACGACAATATAATTCACCCCTCCACTTT
TRBJ2-2,TRBD1,TRBV7-8,.,CASSALTGRSGELFF,TGTGCCAGCAGCGCACTGACAGGGAGATCCGGGGAGCTGTTTTTT
TRBJ2-7,.,TRBV4-1,.,CASSQAWTEVGEQYF,TGCGCCAGCAGCCAAGCCTGGACAGAGGTGGGGGAGCAGTACTTC
TRBJ2-2,.,TRBV28,.,CATSSVGVSTGELFF,TGTGCCACCTCAAGCGTTGGGGTTTCCACCGGGGAGCTGTTTTTT
TRBJ1-5,.,TRBV6-1,.,CASSDRFDQPQHF,TGTGCCAGCAGTGATAGATTCGATCAGCCCCAGCATTTT
TRBJ2-6,TRBD1,TRBV7-6,once,CASSPGTVGANVLTF,TGTGCCAGCAGCCCTGGGACAGTTGGGGCCAACGTCCTGACTTTC
TRBJ2-3,TRBD2,TRBV7-6,.,CASTQGTSGRSTDTQYF,TGTGCCAGCACCCAGGGGACTAGCGGGAGGAGCACAGATACGCAGTATTTT
TRBJ1-1,.,TRBV29-1,.,CSAQGDGNTEAFF,TGCAGCGCCCAAGGGGACGGAAACACTGAAGCTTTCTTT
TRBJ2-7,.,TRBV5-4,.,CASSQERAGPWPYEQYF,TGTGCCAGCAGCCAAGAACGAGCCGGGCCTTGGCCCTACGAGCAGTACTTC
TRBJ1-5,.,TRBV28,.,CASSPSGIRTDSNQPQHF,TGTGCCAGCAGCCCATCGGGGATCCGGACAGATAGCAATCAGCCCCAGCATTTT
TRBJ1-3,.,TRBV6-6,.,CASSYSTVYSGNTIYF,TGTGCCAGCAGTTACTCGACGGTCTACTCTGGAAACACCATATATTTT
TRBJ2-2,.,TRBV19,.,CASSIGGHAGELFF,TGTGCCAGTAGTATAGGGGGGCACGCCGGGGAGCTGTTTTTT
TRBJ1-5,.,TRBV10-2,once,CASSRGSNQPQHF,TGCGCCAGCAGTCGGGGTAGCAATCAGCCCCAGCATTTT
TRBJ2-1,.,TRBV6-6,.,CASSGSSYNEQFF,TGTGCCAGCTCAGGGAGCTCCTACAATGAGCAGTTCTTC
TRBJ1-1,TRBD1,TRBV6-5,.,CASRITGVNTEAFF,TGTGCCAGCAGAATAACAGGGGTGAACACTGAAGCTTTCTTT
TRBJ2-7,.,TRBV6-5,.,CASSYRGQAYEQYF,TGTGCCAGCAGTTACAGGGGACAAGCCTACGAGCAGTACTTC
TRBJ1-4,.,TRBV4-1,.,CASRRGADEKLFF,TGCGCCAGCAGACGGGGCGCGGACGAAAAACTGTTTTTT
TRBJ2-7,TRBD2,TRBV28,.,CASSLFEYGAGGYEQYF,TGTGCCAGCAGTTTATTCGAGTATGGGGCGGGAGGCTACGAGCAGTACTTC
TRBJ2-3,TRBD1,TRBV28,once,CASSPARGLSTDTQYF,TGTGCCAGCAGTCCCGCCAGGGGGTTAAGCACAGATACGCAGTATTTT
TRBJ2-7,.,TRBV6-5,.,CASSYSNRMEEQYF,TGTGCCAGCAGTTACTCGAATAGGATGGAAGAGCAGTACTTC
TRBJ1-1,.,TRBV28,.,CASSLRGLRTEAFF,TGTGCCAGCAGTTTGAGGGGACTTCGCACTGAAGCTTTCTTT
TRBJ2-3,.,TRBV2,.,CASKTGAPTDTQYF,TGTGCCAGCAAGACGGGGGCCCCCACAGATACGCAGTATTTT
TRBJ2-7,.,TRBV30,.,CAWSGGETPLITSEQYF,TGTGCCTGGAGTGGGGGGGAGACTCCCCTGATTACGAGCGAGCAGTACTTC
TRBJ1-4,.,TRBV27,few,CASSFVRERNNEKLFF,TGTGCCAGCAGTTTTGTGAGGGAACGGAATAATGAAAAACTGTTTTTT
TRBJ2-5,.,TRBV28,.,CASSLVETQYF,TGTGCCAGCAGTTTAGTGGAGACCCAGTACTTC
TRBJ2-7,TRBD2,TRBV19,.,CASRPGLAGAYEQYF,TGTGCCAGTAGACCGGGACTAGCGGGAGCCTACGAGCAGTACTTC
TRBJ2-1,.,TRBV27,.,CASSLGGWSHSYNEQFF,TGTGCCAGCAGCCTGGGTGGATGGAGTCACTCCTACAATGAGCAGTTCTTC
TRBJ1-1,.,TRBV4-2,.,CASSQDLLGTLNTEAFF,TGTGCCAGCAGCCAAGATCTATTAGGGACATTGAACACTGAAGCTTTCTTT
TRBJ2-3,TRBD1,TRBV30,once,CAWSVRGGPRELSTDTQYF,TGTGCCTGGAGTGTAAGAGGGGGCCCACGCGAACTTAGCACAGATACGCAGTATTTT
TRBJ2-5,.,TRBV4-1,.,CASSQGMGVWETQYF,TGCGCCAGCAGCCAAGGGATGGGGGTTTGGGAGACCCAGTACTTC
TRBJ1-2,.,TRBV15,.,CATSSTQKGLNNYGYTF,TGTGCCACCAGCAGCACTCAGAAGGGCTTGAATAACTATGGCTACACCTTC
TRBJ2-7,TRBD2,TRBV7-9,.,CASSSSGGEQYF,TGTGCCAGCAGCTCCTCGGGGGGAGAGCAGTACTTC
TRBJ2-4,.,TRBV4-1,.,CASSQVQDPKNIQYF,TGCGCCAGCAGCCAAGTACAGGACCCCAAAAACATTCAGTACTTC
TRBJ2-7,TRBD2,TRBV6-1,.,CASTSRTSGRDEQYF,TGTGCCAGCACTTCCCGGACTAGCGGGAGGGACGAGCAGTACTTC
TRBJ1-6,TRBD1,TRBV5-1,few,CASSLGDSPNSPLHF,TGCGCCAGCAGCTTGGGGGACAGCCCGAATTCACCCCTCCACTTT
TRBJ2-3,TRBD2,TRBV5-1,.,CATSVGASGSWFGDTQYF,TGCGCCACCAGCGTGGGGGCTAGCGGGAGCTGGTTCGGAGATACGCAGTATTTT
TRBJ2-2,TRBD1,TRBV9,.,CASSIQSGQGIGELFF,TGTGCCAGCAGCATCCAGTCGGGACAGGGAATCGGGGAGCTGTTTTTT
TRBJ1-4,.,TRBV28,.,CASSYGGPATNEKLFF,TGTGCCAGCAGTTATGGGGGCCCCGCAACTAATGAAAAACTGTTTTTT
TRBJ1-1,.,TRBV4-1,.,CASSQDQGSPEAFF,TGCGCCAGCAGCCAAGATCAGGGAAGCCCTGAAGCTTTCTTT
TRBJ1-1,.,TRBV9,.,CASSVGTLGSTEAFF,TGTGCCAGCAGCGTAGGGACACTTGGGAGCACTGAAGCTTTCTTT
TRBJ2-5,TRBD2,TRBV5-8,.,CASRSTSGGQETQYF,TGTGCCAGCAGATCGACTAGCGGGGGTCAAGAGACCCAGTACTTC
TRBJ2-5,.,TRBV9,.,CASSVGWQGVQETQYF,TGTGCCAGCAGCGTAGGGTGGCAGGGAGTCCAAGAGACCCAGTACTTC